These 10 T cell receptor beta chains were all obtained from the same sample, sequenced in a study of cytomegalovirus exposure and HLA in healthy donors. The primer mix had 60 Vbeta and 13 Jbeta primers. Sequencing used immunoSEQ multiplex PCR; TCRdb keeps in-frame clones, though not all of them. The sample lists some 90,000 clones, roughly 84% occurring once. The sequencing sample was made of PBMCs. The receptors here all came from a man aged 30 to 45 in good health and CMV-seronegative.

CDR3 sequence (DNA): TGCGCCAGCCGTTGGGACAGGGGAACTGGAAACACCATATATTTT. Encoded protein: CASRWDRGTGNTIYF. The chain links TRBV5-1 to TRBJ1-3, with TRBD1 identical over 10 bases. V gave up 7 bases and J gave up 2 bases; unmatched junction bases: 6. This CDR3 has 15 amino acids. Germline CDR1 is SGHRS and CDR2 is YFSETQ.

This clone was counted only a few times. The rearrangement uses TRBV7-9 and TRBJ1-1; no definite D call. CDR3 length equals 17 residues. Deletions cut 3 bases from V and 0 bases from J, with 17 bases between. The germline gives CDR1 SEHNR, CDR2 FQNEAQ (reference sequence). The CDR3 region is CASSLPPPRGVNTEAFF. CDR3 nucleotides: TGTGCCAGCAGCTTGCCCCCCCCAAGAGGAGTGAACACTGAAGCTTTCTTT.

V is TRBV5-1 and J is TRBJ1-4; D not resolved. The germline V gene has CDR1 SGHRS and CDR2 YFSETQ. Trimming stripped 0 bases from V and 7 bases from J, with 13 bases between. The CDR3 spans 15 residues. The CDR3 sequence: CASSLGIDKSEKLFF. CDR3 nucleotide sequence: TGCGCCAGCAGCTTGGGGATCGACAAGAGTGAAAAACTGTTTTTT. The variable domain in full, with the rest retrieved from reference TRBV5-1 and TRBJ1-4, is KAGVTQTPRYLIKTRGQQVTLSCSPISGHRSVSWYQQTPGQGLQFLFEYFSETQRNKGNFPGRFSGRQFSNSRSEMNVSTLELGDSALYLCASSLGIDKSEKLFFGSGTQLSVL.

This chain joins TRBV6-1 and TRBJ1-2; no clear D gene. The length of the CDR3 is 15 residues. From germline, CDR1 is MNHNS and CDR2 SASEGT. The V gene lost 3 bases and the J gene lost 5 bases, with 16 bases spanning the gap. The CDR3 bases are TGTGCCAGCAGTGAGTGGAGGGTAGGGATATATGGCTACACCTTC. Protein sequence: CASSEWRVGIYGYTF.

The CDR3 spells CASSFIHPTDTQYF. CDR3 bases: TGTGCCAGCAGCTTTATACACCCCACAGATACGCAGTATTTT. The rearrangement uses TRBV7-9 and TRBJ2-3; D unresolved. V was cut by 3 bases and J by 2 bases, with 9 bases left in between. The V gene's germline CDR1 is SEHNR and CDR2 FQNEAQ (reference sequence). This CDR3 region has 14 residues.

J is TRBJ1-2 and V is TRBV5-1, with D possibly matching TRBD1 (6 bases). In germline, CDR1 is SGHRS, CDR2 YFSETQ. CDR3 size: 13 residues. With 2 bases removed from V and 6 bases from J, the gap between germline ends came to 11 bases. CDR3 coding DNA: TGCGCCAGCAGCTTAGAAGGACAGCATGGCTACACCTTC. Its protein is CASSLEGQHGYTF.

The chain carries TRBV6-6 and TRBJ2-2; TRBD1 matches 12 bases. This CDR3 has 14 amino acids. The germline CDR1 and CDR2 sequences are MNHNY and SVGAGI (reference sequence). The V and J ends lost 8 bases and 6 bases, in that order; junction bases with no gene match: 4. The CDR3 region is CASLGTGGSGELFF. The CDR3 DNA sequence: TGTGCCAGCCTAGGGACAGGGGGCTCCGGGGAGCTGTTTTTT.

This clone was counted a few times. This chain joins TRBV30 and TRBJ2-3; 8 positions match TRBD2. This CDR3 comprises 15 residues. Germline V lookup: CDR1 GTSNPN, CDR2 SVGIG (reference sequence). After removal of 2 bases from V and 2 bases from J, the junction contained 6 bases not matched to a gene. The CDR3 coding sequence is TGTGCCTGGAGTTATGGCGGGGGGCCCACAGATACGCAGTATTTT. Amino acid sequence: CAWSYGGGPTDTQYF.

A few counts support this clone. This sequence joins TRBV10-1 and TRBJ1-2; D may be TRBD1 (5 bases). The CDR3 runs 13 residues. The ends were cut back, 4 bases at V and 4 bases at J, with 10 bases in the middle. CDR1 and CDR2 from the germline V gene are WNHNN and SYGVQD (reference sequence). CDR3 protein: CASSGWGLYGYTF. CDR3 sequence (DNA): TGCGCCAGCAGTGGTTGGGGCCTCTATGGCTACACCTTC.

The chain couples TRBV11-3 to TRBJ2-7, with TRBD1 matching 12 bases. This CDR3 is 13 amino acids long. The germline V gene encodes CDR1 SGHNT and CDR2 YENEEA. Unmatched junction bases numbered 2, after V lost 6 bases and J lost 5 bases. The CDR3 DNA sequence: TGTGCCAGCAGGGGACAGGGGGCACACGAGCAGTACTTC. As protein: CASRGQGAHEQYF.